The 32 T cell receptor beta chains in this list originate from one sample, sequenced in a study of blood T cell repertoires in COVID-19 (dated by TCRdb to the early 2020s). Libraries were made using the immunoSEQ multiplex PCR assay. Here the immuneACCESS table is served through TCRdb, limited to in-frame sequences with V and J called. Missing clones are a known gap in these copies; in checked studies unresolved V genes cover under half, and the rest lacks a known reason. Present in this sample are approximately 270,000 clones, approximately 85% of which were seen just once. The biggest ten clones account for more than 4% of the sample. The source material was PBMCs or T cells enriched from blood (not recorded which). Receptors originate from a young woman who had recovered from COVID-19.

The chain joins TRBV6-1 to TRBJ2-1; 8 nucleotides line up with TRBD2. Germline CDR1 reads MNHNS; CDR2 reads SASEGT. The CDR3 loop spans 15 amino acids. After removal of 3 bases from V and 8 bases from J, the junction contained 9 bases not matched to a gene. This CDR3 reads CASSDPGRGGDEQFF. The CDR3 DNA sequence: TGTGCCAGCAGTGATCCGGGACGGGGGGGCGATGAGCAGTTCTTC.

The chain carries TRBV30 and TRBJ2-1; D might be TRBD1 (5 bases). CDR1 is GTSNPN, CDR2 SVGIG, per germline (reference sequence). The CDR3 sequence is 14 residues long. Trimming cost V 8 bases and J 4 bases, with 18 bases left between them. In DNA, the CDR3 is TGTGCCCGCCGCGTAGGCAGGGATTACAATGAGCAGTTCTTC. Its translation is CARRVGRDYNEQFF.

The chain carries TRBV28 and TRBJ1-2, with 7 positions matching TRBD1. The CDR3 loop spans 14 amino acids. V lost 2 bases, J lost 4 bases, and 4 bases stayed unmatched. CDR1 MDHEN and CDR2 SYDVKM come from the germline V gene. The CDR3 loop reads CASSLPTGSYGYTF. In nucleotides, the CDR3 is TGTGCCAGCAGTTTACCGACAGGGAGCTATGGCTACACCTTC.

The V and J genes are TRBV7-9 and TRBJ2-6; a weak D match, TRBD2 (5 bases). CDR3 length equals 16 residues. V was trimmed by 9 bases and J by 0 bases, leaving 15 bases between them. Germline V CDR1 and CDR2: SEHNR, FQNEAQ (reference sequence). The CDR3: CARAALGSSGANVLTF. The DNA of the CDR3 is TGTGCCAGAGCAGCCCTGGGGAGCTCTGGGGCCAACGTCCTGACTTTC.

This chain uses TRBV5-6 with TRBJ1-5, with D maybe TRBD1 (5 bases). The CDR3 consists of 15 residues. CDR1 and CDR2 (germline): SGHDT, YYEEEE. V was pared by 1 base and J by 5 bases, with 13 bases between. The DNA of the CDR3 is TGTGCCAGCAGCTTGAACAAAGCAGGGTATCAGCCCCAGCATTTT. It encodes CASSLNKAGYQPQHF.

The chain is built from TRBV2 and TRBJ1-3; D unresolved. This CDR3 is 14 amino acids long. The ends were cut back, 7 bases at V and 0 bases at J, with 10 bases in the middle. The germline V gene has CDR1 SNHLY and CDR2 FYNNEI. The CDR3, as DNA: TGTGCCAGCAATCTACAGTTCTCTGGAAACACCATATATTTT. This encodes CASNLQFSGNTIYF.

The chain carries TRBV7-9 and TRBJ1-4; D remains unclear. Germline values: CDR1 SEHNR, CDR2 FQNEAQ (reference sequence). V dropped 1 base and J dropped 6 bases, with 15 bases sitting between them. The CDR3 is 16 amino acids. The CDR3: CASSLGILVRDEKLFF. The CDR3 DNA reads TGTGCCAGCAGCTTAGGAATTCTGGTGAGGGATGAAAAACTGTTTTTT.

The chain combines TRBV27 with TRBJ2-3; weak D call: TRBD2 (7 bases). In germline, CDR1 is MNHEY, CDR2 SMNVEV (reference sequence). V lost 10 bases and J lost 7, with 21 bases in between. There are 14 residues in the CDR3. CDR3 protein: CATRREGGVNTQYF. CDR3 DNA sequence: TGTGCCACCAGGAGGGAGGGGGGAGTAAATACGCAGTATTTT.

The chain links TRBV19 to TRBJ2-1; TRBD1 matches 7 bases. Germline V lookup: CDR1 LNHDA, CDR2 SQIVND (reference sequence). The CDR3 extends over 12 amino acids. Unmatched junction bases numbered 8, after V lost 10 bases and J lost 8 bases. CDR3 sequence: CAIGHRGDEQFF. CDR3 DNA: TGTGCCATAGGCCACAGGGGCGATGAGCAGTTCTTC.

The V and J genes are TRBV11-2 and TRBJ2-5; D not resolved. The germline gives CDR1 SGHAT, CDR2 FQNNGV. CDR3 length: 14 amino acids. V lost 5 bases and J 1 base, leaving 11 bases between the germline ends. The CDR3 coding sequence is TGTGCCAGCAGCCCAACTTGGTTCCAAGAGACCCAGTACTTC. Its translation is CASSPTWFQETQYF.

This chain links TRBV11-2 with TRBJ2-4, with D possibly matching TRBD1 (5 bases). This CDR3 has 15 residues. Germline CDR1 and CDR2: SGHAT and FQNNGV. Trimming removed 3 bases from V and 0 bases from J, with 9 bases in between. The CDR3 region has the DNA TGTGCCAGCAGCTTGCAGGGTACAGCCAAAAACATTCAGTACTTC. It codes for CASSLQGTAKNIQYF. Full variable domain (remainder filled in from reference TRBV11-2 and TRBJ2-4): EAGVAQSPRYKIIEKRQSVAFWCNPISGHATLYWYQQILGQGPKLLIQFQNNGVVDDSQLPKDRFSAERLKGVDSTLKIQPAKLEDSAVYLCASSLQGTAKNIQYFGAGTRLSVL.

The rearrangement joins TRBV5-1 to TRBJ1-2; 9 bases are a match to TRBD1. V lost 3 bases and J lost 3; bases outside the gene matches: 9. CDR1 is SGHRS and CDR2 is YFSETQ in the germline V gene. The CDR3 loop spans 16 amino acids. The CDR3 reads CASSSDRGSGYYGYTF. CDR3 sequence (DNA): TGCGCCAGCAGCTCGGACAGGGGCAGCGGTTACTATGGCTACACCTTC.

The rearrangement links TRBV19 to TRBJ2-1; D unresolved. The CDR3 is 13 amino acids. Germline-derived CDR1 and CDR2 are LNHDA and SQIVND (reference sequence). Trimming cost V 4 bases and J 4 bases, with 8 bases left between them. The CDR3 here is CASSTSRYNEQFF. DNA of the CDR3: TGTGCCAGTAGTACCTCACGGTACAATGAGCAGTTCTTC.

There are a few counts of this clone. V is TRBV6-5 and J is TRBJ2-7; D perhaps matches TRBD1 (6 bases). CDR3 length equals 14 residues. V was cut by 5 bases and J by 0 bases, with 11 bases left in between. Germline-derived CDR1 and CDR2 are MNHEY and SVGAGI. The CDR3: CASSIRGFSYEQYF. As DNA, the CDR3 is TGTGCCAGCAGTATCAGGGGATTCTCCTACGAGCAGTACTTC.

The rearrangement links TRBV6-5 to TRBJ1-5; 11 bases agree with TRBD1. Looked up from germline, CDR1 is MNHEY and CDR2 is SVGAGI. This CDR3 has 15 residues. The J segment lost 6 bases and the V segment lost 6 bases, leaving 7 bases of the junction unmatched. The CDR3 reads CASSVGQGASQPQHF. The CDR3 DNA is TGTGCCAGCAGCGTCGGACAGGGGGCGAGTCAGCCCCAGCATTTT.

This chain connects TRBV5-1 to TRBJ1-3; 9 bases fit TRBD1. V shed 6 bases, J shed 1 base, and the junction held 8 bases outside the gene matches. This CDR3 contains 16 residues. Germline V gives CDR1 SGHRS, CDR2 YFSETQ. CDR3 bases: TGCGCCAGCACGGAACAGGGGGCCTTTTCTGGAAACACCATATATTTT. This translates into CASTEQGAFSGNTIYF. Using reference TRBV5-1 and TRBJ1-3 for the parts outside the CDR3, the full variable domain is KAGVTQTPRYLIKTRGQQVTLSCSPISGHRSVSWYQQTPGQGLQFLFEYFSETQRNKGNFPGRFSGRQFSNSRSEMNVSTLELGDSALYLCASTEQGAFSGNTIYFGEGSWLTVV.

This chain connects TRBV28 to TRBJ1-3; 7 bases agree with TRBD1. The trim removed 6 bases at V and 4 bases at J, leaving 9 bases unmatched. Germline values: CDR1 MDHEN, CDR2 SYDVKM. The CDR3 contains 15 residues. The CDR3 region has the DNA TGTGCCAGCAGCAGGACAGGAGCTCCAGGAAACACCATATATTTT. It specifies CASSRTGAPGNTIYF. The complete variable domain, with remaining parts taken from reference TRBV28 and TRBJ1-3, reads DVKVTQSSRYLVKRTGEKVFLECVQDMDHENMFWYRQDPGLGLRLIYFSYDVKMKEKGDIPEGYSVSREKKERFSLILESASTNQTSMYLCASSRTGAPGNTIYFGEGSWLTVV.

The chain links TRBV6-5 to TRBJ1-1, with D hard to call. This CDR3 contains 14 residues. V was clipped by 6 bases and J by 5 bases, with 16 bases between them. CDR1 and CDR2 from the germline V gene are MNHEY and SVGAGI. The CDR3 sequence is CASSRTVRWTEAFF. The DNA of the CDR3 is TGTGCCAGCAGCCGAACTGTCCGGTGGACTGAAGCTTTCTTT.

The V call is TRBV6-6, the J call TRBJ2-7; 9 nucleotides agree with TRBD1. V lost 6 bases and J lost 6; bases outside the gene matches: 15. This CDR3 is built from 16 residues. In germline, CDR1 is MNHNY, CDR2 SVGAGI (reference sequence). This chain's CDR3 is CASSQISGTGNLEQYF. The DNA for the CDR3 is TGTGCCAGCAGCCAGATTTCCGGGACAGGGAACCTCGAGCAGTACTTC.

The CDR3 reads CASSEGTSLVLYEQYF. In DNA, the CDR3 is TGTGCCAGCAGTGAAGGGACTTCCCTAGTACTCTACGAGCAGTACTTC. This chain joins TRBV6-1 and TRBJ2-7; maybe TRBD2 (5 bases). The V end was cut by 1 base, the J end by 3 bases, with 16 bases between. In germline, CDR1 is MNHNS, CDR2 SASEGT. The CDR3 runs to 16 residues.

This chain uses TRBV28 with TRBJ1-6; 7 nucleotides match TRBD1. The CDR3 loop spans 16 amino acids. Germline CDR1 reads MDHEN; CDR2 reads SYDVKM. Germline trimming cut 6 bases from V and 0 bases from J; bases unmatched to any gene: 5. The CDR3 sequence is CASRENRGSYNSPLHF. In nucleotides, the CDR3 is TGTGCCAGCAGGGAGAACAGGGGCTCCTATAATTCACCCCTCCACTTT.

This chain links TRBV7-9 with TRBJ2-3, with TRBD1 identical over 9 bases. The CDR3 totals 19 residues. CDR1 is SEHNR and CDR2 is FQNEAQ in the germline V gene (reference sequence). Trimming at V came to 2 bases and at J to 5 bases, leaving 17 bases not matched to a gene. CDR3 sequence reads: CASSLTLGTGRGREDTQYF. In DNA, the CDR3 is TGTGCCAGCAGCTTAACCTTGGGGACAGGGAGGGGCCGGGAAGATACGCAGTATTTT.

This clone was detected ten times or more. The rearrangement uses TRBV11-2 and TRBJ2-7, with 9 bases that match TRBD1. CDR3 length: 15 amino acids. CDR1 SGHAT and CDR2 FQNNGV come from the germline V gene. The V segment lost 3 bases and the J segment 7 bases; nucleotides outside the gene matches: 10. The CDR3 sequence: CASSFGGDRAGEQYF. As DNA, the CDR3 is TGTGCCAGCAGCTTTGGTGGGGACAGGGCAGGGGAGCAGTACTTC.

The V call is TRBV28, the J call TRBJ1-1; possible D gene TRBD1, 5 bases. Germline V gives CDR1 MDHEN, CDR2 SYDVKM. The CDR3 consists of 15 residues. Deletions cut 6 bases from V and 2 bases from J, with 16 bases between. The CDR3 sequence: CASRIPSGGNTEAFF. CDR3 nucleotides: TGTGCCAGCAGAATTCCCTCGGGGGGTAACACTGAAGCTTTCTTT. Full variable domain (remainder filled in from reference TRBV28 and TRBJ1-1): DVKVTQSSRYLVKRTGEKVFLECVQDMDHENMFWYRQDPGLGLRLIYFSYDVKMKEKGDIPEGYSVSREKKERFSLILESASTNQTSMYLCASRIPSGGNTEAFFGQGTRLTVV.

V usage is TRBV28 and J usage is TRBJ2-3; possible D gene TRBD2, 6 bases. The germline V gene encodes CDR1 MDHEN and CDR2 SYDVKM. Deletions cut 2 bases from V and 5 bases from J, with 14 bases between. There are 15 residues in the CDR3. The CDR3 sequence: CASSLGSSDRDTQYF. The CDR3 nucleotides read TGTGCCAGCAGTTTAGGGTCTAGCGATAGAGATACGCAGTATTTT.

The CDR3 nucleotides read TGTGCCAGCAGGACCAGGGGCAGGAGTAACTATGGCTACACCTTC. Translated, it gives CASRTRGRSNYGYTF. This chain connects TRBV28 to TRBJ1-2; D possibly corresponds to TRBD1 (6 bases). Per the germline V gene, CDR1 is MDHEN and CDR2 is SYDVKM. V dropped 6 bases and J dropped 1 base, with 15 bases sitting between them. The CDR3 extends over 15 amino acids.

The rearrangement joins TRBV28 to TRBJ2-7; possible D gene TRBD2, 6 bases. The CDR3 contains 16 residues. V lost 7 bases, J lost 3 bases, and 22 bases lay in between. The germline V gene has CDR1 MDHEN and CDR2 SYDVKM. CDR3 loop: CASNSEGLPWNYEQYF. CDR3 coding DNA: TGTGCCAGCAACTCCGAGGGACTCCCCTGGAACTACGAGCAGTACTTC.

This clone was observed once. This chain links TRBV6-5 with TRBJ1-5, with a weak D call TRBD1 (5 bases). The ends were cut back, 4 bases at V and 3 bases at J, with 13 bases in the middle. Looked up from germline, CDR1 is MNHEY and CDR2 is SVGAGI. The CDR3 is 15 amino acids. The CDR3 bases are TGTGCCAGCAGTTTAGGTCAGGGCGACAATCAGCCCCAGCATTTT. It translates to CASSLGQGDNQPQHF.

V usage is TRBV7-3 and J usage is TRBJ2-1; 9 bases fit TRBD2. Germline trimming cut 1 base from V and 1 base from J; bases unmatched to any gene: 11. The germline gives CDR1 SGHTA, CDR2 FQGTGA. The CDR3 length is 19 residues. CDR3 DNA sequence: TGTGCCAGCAGCTTAAACGGCGGGAGGGCCCTCGGTTCCTACAATGAGCAGTTCTTC. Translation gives CASSLNGGRALGSYNEQFF.

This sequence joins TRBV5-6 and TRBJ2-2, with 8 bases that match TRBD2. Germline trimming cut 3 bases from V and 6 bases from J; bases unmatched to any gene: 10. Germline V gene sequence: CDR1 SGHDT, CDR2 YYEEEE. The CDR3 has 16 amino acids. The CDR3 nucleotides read TGTGCCAGCAGCTGGACTGGACTAGCTTGGGCCGGGGAGCTGTTTTTT. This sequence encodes CASSWTGLAWAGELFF.

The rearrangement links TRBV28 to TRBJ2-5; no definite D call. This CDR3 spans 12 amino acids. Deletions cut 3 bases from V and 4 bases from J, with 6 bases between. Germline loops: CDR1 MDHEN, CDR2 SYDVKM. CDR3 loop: CASSFIGETQYF. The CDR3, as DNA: TGTGCCAGCAGTTTTATCGGAGAGACCCAGTACTTC.

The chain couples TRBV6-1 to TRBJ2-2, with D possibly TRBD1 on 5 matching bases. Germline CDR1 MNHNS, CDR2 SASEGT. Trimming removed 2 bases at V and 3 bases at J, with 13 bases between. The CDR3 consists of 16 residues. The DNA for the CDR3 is TGTGCCAGCAGTGAAAGGGCAGGGTGGGACACCGGGGAGCTGTTTTTT. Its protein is CASSERAGWDTGELFF.